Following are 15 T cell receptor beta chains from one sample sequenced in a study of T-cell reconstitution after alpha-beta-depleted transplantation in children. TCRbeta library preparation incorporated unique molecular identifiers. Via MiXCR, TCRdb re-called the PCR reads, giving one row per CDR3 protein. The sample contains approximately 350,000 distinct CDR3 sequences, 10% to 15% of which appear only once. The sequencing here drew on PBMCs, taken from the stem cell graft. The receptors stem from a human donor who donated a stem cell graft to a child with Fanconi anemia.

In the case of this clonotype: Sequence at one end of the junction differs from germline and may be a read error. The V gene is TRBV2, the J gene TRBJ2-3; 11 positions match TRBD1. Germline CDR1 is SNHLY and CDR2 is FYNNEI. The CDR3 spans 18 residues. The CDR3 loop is CASSPSPGTGGVTDTRYF. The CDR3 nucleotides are TGTGCCAGCAGTCCCTCCCCGGGGACAGGGGGTGTTACAGATACGCGGTATTTT.

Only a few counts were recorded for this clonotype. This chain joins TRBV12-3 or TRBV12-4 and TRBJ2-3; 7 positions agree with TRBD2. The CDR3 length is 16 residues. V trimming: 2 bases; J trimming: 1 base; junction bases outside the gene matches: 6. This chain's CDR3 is CASSLFSAGGTDTQYF. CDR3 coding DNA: TGTGCCAGCAGTTTATTTAGCGCGGGAGGCACAGATACGCAGTATTTT.

CDR3 amino acids: CSARDALGKGYTF. The CDR3 DNA reads TGCAGTGCTAGAGATGCCCTCGGAAAGGGCTACACCTTC. The chain has TRBV20-1 and TRBJ1-2; D ambiguous. Germline values: CDR1 DFQATT, CDR2 SNEGSKA (reference sequence). There are 13 residues in the CDR3. Trimming shortened V by 0 bases and J by 8 bases, and 13 bases separated the two germline ends.

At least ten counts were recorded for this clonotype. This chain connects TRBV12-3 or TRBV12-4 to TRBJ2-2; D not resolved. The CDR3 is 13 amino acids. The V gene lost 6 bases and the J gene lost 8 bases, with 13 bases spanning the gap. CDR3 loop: CASRLHPEGELFF. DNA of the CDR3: TGTGCCAGCAGGTTACATCCCGAAGGGGAGCTGTTTTTT.

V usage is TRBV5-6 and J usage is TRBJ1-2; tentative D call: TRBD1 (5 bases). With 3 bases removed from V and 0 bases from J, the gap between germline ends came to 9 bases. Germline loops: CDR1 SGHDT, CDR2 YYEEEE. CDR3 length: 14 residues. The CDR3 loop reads CASSSDRSNYGYTF. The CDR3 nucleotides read TGTGCCAGCAGCTCCGACAGATCTAACTATGGCTACACCTTC.

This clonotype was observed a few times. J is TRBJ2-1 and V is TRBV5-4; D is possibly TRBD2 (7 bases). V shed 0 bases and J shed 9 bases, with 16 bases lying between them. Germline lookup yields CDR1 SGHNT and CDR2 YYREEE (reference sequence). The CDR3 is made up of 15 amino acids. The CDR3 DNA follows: TGTGCCAGCAGCTTGGGGGGGGGCCGTTTGGGTGAGCAGTTCTTC. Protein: CASSLGGGRLGEQFF.

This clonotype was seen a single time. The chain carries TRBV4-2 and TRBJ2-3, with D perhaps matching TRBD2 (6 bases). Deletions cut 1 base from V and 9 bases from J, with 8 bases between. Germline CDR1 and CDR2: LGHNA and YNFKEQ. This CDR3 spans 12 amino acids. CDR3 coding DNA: TGTGCCAGCAGCCAAGGGGACTGGACGCAGTATTTT. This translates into CASSQGDWTQYF.

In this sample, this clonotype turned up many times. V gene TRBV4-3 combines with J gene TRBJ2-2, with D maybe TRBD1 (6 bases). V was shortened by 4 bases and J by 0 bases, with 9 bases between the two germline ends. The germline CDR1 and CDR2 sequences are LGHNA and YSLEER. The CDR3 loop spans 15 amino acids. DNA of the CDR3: TGCGCCAGCAGCCCCTCAGGGGCGAACACCGGGGAGCTGTTTTTT. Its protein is CASSPSGANTGELFF.

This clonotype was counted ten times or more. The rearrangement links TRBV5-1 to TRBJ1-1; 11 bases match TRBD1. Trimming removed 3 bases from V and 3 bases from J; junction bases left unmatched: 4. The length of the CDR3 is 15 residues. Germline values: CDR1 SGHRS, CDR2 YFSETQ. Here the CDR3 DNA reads TGCGCCAGCAGCTGGACAGGGGGCTGGGACACTGAAGCTTTCTTT. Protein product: CASSWTGGWDTEAFF.

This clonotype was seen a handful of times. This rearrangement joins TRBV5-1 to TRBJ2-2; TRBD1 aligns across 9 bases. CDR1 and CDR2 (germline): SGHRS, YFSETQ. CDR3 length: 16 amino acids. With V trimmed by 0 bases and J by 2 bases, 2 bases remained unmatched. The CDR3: CASSLADRGNTGELFF. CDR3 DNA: TGCGCCAGCAGCTTGGCGGACAGGGGCAACACCGGGGAGCTGTTTTTT.

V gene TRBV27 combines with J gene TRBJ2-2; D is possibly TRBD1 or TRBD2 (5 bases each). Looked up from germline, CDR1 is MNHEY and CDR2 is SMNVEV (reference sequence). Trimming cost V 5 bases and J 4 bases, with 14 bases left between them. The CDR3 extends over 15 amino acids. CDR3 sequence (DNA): TGTGCCAGCAGTCGACCCGGGACCGCCACCGGGGAGCTGTTTTTT. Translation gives CASSRPGTATGELFF.

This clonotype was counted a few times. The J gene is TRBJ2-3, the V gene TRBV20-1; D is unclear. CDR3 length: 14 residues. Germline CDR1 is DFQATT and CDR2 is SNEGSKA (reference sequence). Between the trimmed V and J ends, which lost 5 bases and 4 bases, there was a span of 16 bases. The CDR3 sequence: CSAPGPNYADTQYF. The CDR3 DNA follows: TGCAGTGCTCCCGGGCCTAATTATGCAGATACGCAGTATTTT.

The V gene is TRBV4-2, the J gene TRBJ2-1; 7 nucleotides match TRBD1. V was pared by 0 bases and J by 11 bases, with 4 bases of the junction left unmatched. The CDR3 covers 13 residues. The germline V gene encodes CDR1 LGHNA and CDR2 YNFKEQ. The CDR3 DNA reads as TGTGCCAGCAGCCAAGATAAAGGGGGCCAGCAGTTCTTC. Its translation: CASSQDKGGQQFF.

The CDR3 DNA reads TGCGCCAGCAGCCAAGGAGAACGACAGGGGTTTCTTGCAACTAATGAAAAACTGTTTTTT. This sequence encodes CASSQGERQGFLATNEKLFF. This sequence joins TRBV4-3 and TRBJ1-4; TRBD1 matches at 8 bases. The CDR3 runs 20 residues. Trimming took 1 base from V and 0 from J; bases not matched to a gene: 13. Germline CDR1 reads LGHNA; CDR2 reads YSLEER.

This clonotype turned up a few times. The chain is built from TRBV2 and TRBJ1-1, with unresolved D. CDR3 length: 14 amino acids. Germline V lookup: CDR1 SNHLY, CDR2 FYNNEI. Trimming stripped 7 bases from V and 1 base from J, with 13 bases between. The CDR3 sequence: CASNFSPKNTEAFF. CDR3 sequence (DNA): TGTGCCAGCAATTTCTCGCCCAAGAACACTGAAGCTTTCTTT.